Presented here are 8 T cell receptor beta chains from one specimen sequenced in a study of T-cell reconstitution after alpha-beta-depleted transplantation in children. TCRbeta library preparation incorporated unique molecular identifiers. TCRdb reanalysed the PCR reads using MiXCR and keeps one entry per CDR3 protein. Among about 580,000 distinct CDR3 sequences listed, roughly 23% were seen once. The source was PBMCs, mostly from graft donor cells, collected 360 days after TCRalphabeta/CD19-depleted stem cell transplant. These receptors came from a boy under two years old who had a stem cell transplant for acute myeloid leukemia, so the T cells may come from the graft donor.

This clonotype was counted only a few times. CDR3: CASSDRVTGELFF. The CDR3 DNA follows: TGTGCCAGCAGTGACAGGGTCACCGGGGAGCTGTTTTTT. This rearrangement joins TRBV25-1 to TRBJ2-2, with D perhaps TRBD1 (5 bases). Germline V lookup: CDR1 MGHDK, CDR2 SYGVNS. The CDR3 covers 13 residues. V shed 3 bases and J shed 4 bases, with 6 bases lying between them.

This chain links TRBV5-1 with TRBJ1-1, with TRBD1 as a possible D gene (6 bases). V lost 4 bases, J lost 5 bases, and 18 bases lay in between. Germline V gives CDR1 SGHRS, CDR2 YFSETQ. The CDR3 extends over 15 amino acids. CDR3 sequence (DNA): TGCGCCAGCAGCGTACAGGGTAGTGAGAATACTGAAGCTTTCTTT. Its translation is CASSVQGSENTEAFF.

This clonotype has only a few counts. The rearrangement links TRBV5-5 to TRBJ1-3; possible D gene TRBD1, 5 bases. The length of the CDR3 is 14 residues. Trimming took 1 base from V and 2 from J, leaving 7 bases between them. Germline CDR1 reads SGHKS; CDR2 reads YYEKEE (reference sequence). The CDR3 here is CASSLPGTGNTIYF. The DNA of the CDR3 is TGTGCCAGCAGCTTGCCAGGGACTGGAAACACCATATATTTT.

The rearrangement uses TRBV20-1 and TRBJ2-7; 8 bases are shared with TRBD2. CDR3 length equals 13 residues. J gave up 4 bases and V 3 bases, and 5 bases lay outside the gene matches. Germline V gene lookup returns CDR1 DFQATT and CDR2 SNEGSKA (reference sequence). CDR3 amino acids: CSASPRGGYEQYV. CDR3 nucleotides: TGCAGTGCTAGTCCACGGGGGGGGTACGAGCAGTACGTC.

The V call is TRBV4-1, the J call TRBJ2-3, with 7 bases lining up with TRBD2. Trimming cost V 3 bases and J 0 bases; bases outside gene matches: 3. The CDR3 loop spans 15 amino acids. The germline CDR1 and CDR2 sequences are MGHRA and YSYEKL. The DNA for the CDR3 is TGCGCCAGCAGCCAGTGGGACTATAGCACAGATACGCAGTATTTT. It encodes CASSQWDYSTDTQYF.

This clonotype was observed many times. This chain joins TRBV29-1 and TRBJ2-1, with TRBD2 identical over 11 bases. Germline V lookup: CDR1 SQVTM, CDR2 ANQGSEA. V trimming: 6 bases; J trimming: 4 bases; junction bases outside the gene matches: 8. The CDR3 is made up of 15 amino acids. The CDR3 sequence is CSVDPGLAVYNEQFF. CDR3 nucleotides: TGCAGCGTAGACCCGGGACTAGCGGTGTACAATGAGCAGTTCTTC.

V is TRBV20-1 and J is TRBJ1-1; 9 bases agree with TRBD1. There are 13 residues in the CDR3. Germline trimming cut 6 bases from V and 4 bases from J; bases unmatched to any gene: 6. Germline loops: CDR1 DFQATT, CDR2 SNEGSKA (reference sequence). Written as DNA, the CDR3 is TGCAGTGCCATGGGGACAGGGCTCACTGAAGCTTTCTTT. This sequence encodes CSAMGTGLTEAFF.

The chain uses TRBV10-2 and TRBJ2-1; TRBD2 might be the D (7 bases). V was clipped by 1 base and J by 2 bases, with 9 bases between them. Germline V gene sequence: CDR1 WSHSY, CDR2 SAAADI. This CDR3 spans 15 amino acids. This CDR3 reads CASSELGGAYNEQFF. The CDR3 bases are TGCGCCAGCAGTGAGTTAGGGGGGGCCTACAATGAGCAGTTCTTC.